This TCR beta chain was recorded in a study of cytomegalovirus exposure and HLA in healthy donors. CDR1 is MNHEY and CDR2 is SVGAGI in the germline V gene. The CDR3 contains 12 residues. V was trimmed by 6 bases and J by 3 bases, leaving 8 bases between them. Regarding the study as a whole: Confirmation in vitro established that three CMV-associated chains were specific for CMV antigens. In a later analysis, TCR association rates varied by HLA locus: DRB1 most, HLA-C fewest.

A word on this clone: Its antigen is not identified.

Researchers ran the PCR with 60 Vbeta and 13 Jbeta primers. Here immunoSEQ multiplex PCR was the method, and the copy in TCRdb shows in-frame clones only, minus some. The sample holds 70,000 or so clones. The origin of this receptor is a man aged 40-55 years in good health and CMV-seronegative. The genes are TRBV6-5 and TRBJ1-2; D gene uncertain. The specimen sequenced was PBMCs. As DNA, the CDR3 is TGTGCCAGCAGCGGGGATTACTATGGCTACACCTTC. Translating it yields CASSGDYYGYTF.